Below are 13 T cell receptor beta chains sequenced from a single sample in a study of OX40 agonist ivuxolimab in advanced cancers. Only in-frame clones appear in the TCRdb table, and some are missing; sequencing was by immunoSEQ multiplex PCR. Among 15,000 to 17,000 clones listed, approximately 78% were seen once. Sample: CD4+ or CD8+ T cells sorted from blood, taken in a trial of the OX40 agonist ivuxolimab. These receptors originate from an adult with an advanced solid tumor such as melanoma, head and neck, liver or kidney cancer.

At least ten counts were recorded for this clone. V and J are TRBV15 and TRBJ1-5; D is undetermined. This CDR3 has 15 amino acids. V gave up 1 base and J gave up 0 bases, with 7 bases separating them. Per germline, CDR1 LNHNV and CDR2 YYDKDF (reference sequence). The CDR3 loop reads CATSRVGLSNQPQHF. For the CDR3, the DNA is TGTGCCACCAGCAGAGTAGGGCTTAGCAATCAGCCCCAGCATTTT.

The chain has TRBV12-5 and TRBJ1-6, with D hard to call. The germline V gene has CDR1 LGHNT and CDR2 FRNRAP. The CDR3 is 11 amino acids. Between the trimmed V and J ends, which lost 6 bases and 7 bases, there was a span of 4 bases. The CDR3 is CASGDNSPLHF. CDR3 DNA: TGTGCTAGTGGCGACAATTCACCCCTCCACTTT.

CDR3 sequence reads: CSVPIRGGPYNEQFF. CDR3 DNA: TGCAGCGTCCCAATCAGGGGGGGCCCCTACAATGAGCAGTTCTTC. V is TRBV29-1 and J is TRBJ2-1; possibly TRBD1 or TRBD2 for D (7 bases each). The CDR3 is 15 residues long. Per the germline V gene, CDR1 is SQVTM and CDR2 is ANQGSEA. V was trimmed by 6 bases and J by 2 bases, leaving 17 bases between them.

The V and J genes are TRBV28 and TRBJ2-5; possible D gene TRBD1, 5 bases. CDR1 is MDHEN, CDR2 SYDVKM, per germline. The V and J ends lost 6 bases and 5 bases respectively, with 16 bases between them. This CDR3 comprises 14 residues. The CDR3 sequence: CASRDMDDRETQYF. CDR3 coding DNA: TGTGCCAGCAGGGACATGGACGATCGCGAGACCCAGTACTTC.

The chain is built from TRBV7-9 and TRBJ2-1, with a possible D match to TRBD1 (5 bases). There are 13 residues in the CDR3. Germline CDR1 and CDR2: SEHNR and FQNEAQ (reference sequence). Trimming removed 4 bases at V and 4 bases at J, with 8 bases between. The CDR3 here is CASSSDIYNEQFF. Written as DNA, the CDR3 is TGTGCCAGCAGCTCGGACATATACAATGAGCAGTTCTTC.

The rearrangement uses TRBV28 and TRBJ1-4; D is possibly TRBD1 (5 bases). The CDR3 sequence is 14 residues long. Germline V gives CDR1 MDHEN, CDR2 SYDVKM. V lost 3 bases and J 0 bases, leaving 5 bases between the germline ends. CDR3 DNA sequence: TGTGCCAGCAGTTTGACAGCAACTAATGAAAAACTGTTTTTT. Its translation is CASSLTATNEKLFF.

This clone came up once. The chain combines TRBV7-9 with TRBJ1-2; TRBD1 might be the D (5 bases). V was shortened by 6 bases and J by 7 bases, with 24 bases between the two germline ends. This CDR3 region has 16 residues. Germline V gene data show CDR1 as SEHNR and CDR2 as FQNEAQ (reference sequence). In DNA form, the CDR3 reads TGTGCCAGCAGTCTCGGGGACGCATCTCGTGGGGGTGGCTACACCTTC. It translates to CASSLGDASRGGGYTF.

This rearrangement joins TRBV27 to TRBJ1-2, with 7 bases fitting TRBD1. CDR3 length: 14 amino acids. The J segment lost 8 bases and the V segment lost 6 bases, leaving 12 bases of the junction unmatched. In germline, CDR1 is MNHEY, CDR2 SMNVEV (reference sequence). CDR3 nucleotide sequence: TGTGCCAGCAGCCCACACAGGGGATATATGGGCTACACCTTC. Translating gives CASSPHRGYMGYTF.

This clone appeared once. CDR3: CASSQDGTGGTEAFF. The CDR3 DNA is TGCGCCAGCAGCCAAGACGGGACGGGAGGGACTGAAGCTTTCTTT. The genes are TRBV4-1 and TRBJ1-1, with a possible D match to TRBD1 (5 bases). The CDR3 is made up of 15 amino acids. With 0 bases removed from V and 5 bases from J, the gap between germline ends came to 13 bases. Germline CDR1 reads MGHRA; CDR2 reads YSYEKL.

The chain couples TRBV2 to TRBJ1-2; tentative D call: TRBD1 (6 bases). V lost 5 bases to trimming and J lost 2 bases, with 24 bases between them. The germline V gene encodes CDR1 SNHLY and CDR2 FYNNEI. There are 18 residues in the CDR3. The CDR3 here is CASSSIYRDGTDNYGYTF. The DNA for the CDR3 is TGTGCCAGCAGTTCCATTTACAGGGACGGAACCGACAACTATGGCTACACCTTC.

The chain links TRBV7-9 to TRBJ1-4; TRBD1 matches 8 bases. The CDR3 is 17 residues long. With V trimmed by 4 bases and J by 6 bases, 13 bases remained unmatched. From germline, CDR1 is SEHNR and CDR2 FQNEAQ (reference sequence). In nucleotides, the CDR3 is TGTGCCAGCAGCTCCGGACAGGGAGTTGGCGGAGATGAAAAACTGTTTTTT. This sequence encodes CASSSGQGVGGDEKLFF.

This clone was counted ten times or more. CDR3 bases: TGTGCCAGCTCACCAAGTGGGGGAGGCAATCAGCCCCAGCATTTT. This sequence encodes CASSPSGGGNQPQHF. The rearrangement uses TRBV18 and TRBJ1-5; TRBD1 is a possible D gene (5 bases). This CDR3 is 15 amino acids long. From germline, CDR1 is KGHSH and CDR2 LQKENI. Trimming took off 2 bases at V and 2 bases at J, with 10 bases between the two ends.

A word on this clone: The same CDR3 also results from other DNA sequences found in this sample. The chain employs TRBV29-1 and TRBJ2-1; 16 bases align to TRBD2. The CDR3 loop spans 22 amino acids. J gave up 0 bases and V 1 base, and 15 bases lay outside the gene matches. Germline assignment: CDR1 SQVTM and CDR2 ANQGSEA. CDR3 amino acids: CSVEGGTLGLAGGPSSYNEQFF. CDR3 nucleotide sequence: TGCAGCGTTGAAGGAGGGACATTGGGACTAGCGGGAGGGCCCAGCTCCTACAATGAGCAGTTCTTC.